This is a list of T cell receptor beta chains from one sample in a study of shared clonotypes between healthy human individuals. Profiling relied on immunoSEQ multiplex PCR, and the TCRdb table lists in-frame clones only, not all of them. The repertoire consists of roughly 2 million clones, with approximately 95% occurring once and the leading ten covering 1.1%. The sequencing input was naive CD8+ T cells sorted from blood. These receptors were collected from a man aged 18-30 years in good health. Both conserved end residues are part of each CDR3. The D gene is left open where the match is weak. Clone size is shown for a subset of rows, as once, few, many or a class of expanded clone.

.	.	TRBV2	TRBJ1-2	CASSPEGGNGYTF	TGTGCCAGCAGTCCCGAGGGGGGAAATGGCTACACCTTC
.	.	TRBV7-9	TRBJ2-6	CASSLFLGSSGANVLTF	TGTGCCAGCAGCTTATTTTTGGGGAGCTCTGGGGCCAACGTCCTGACTTTC
once	.	TRBV4-3	TRBJ1-1	CASSPGPEGMNTEAFF	TGCGCCAGCAGCCCGGGCCCGGAGGGGATGAACACTGAAGCTTTCTTT
.	TRBD2	TRBV5-4	TRBJ2-5	CASSLALGGGETQYF	TGTGCCAGCAGCTTGGCCCTTGGCGGGGGAGAGACCCAGTACTTC
.	TRBD2	TRBV7-9	TRBJ2-2	CASGTSNTGELFF	TGTGCCAGCGGGACTAGTAACACCGGGGAGCTGTTTTTT
.	.	TRBV25-1	TRBJ1-2	CASSEGMGNYGYTF	TGTGCCAGCAGTGAGGGGATGGGCAACTATGGCTACACCTTC
.	.	TRBV6-5	TRBJ1-1	CASSYGYMNTEAFF	TGTGCCAGCAGTTACGGATACATGAACACTGAAGCTTTCTTT
.	TRBD2	TRBV9	TRBJ2-7	CASSVGGTSGYEQYF	TGTGCCAGCAGCGTAGGTGGGACTAGCGGGTACGAGCAGTACTTC
.	.	TRBV30	TRBJ2-2	CAWSVDMSGLNTGELFF	TGTGCCTGGAGTGTTGATATGAGCGGGTTAAACACCGGGGAGCTGTTTTTT
.	TRBD1	TRBV5-6	TRBJ1-1	CASSGDSTEAFF	TGTGCCAGCAGCGGGGACAGCACTGAAGCTTTCTTT
.	.	TRBV7-6	TRBJ2-2	CASSIDGTTGELFF	TGTGCCAGCAGCATCGACGGGACCACCGGGGAGCTGTTTTTT
.	.	TRBV27	TRBJ2-1	CASSLSQTYNEQFF	TGTGCCAGCAGTTTATCCCAGACCTACAATGAGCAGTTCTTC
.	TRBD1	TRBV4-1	TRBJ2-7	CASSPGQGSHEQYF	TGCGCCAGCAGCCCGGGACAGGGGAGCCACGAGCAGTACTTC
.	TRBD2	TRBV7-9	TRBJ2-3	CASSLPTSGSTDTQYF	TGTGCCAGCAGCTTACCCACTAGCGGGAGCACAGATACGCAGTATTTT
.	.	TRBV5-4	TRBJ2-3	CASSLSNSDTQYF	TGTGCCAGCAGCTTGTCGAATTCAGATACGCAGTATTTT
.	.	TRBV5-1	TRBJ2-5	CASSFGAVSLTQYF	TGCGCCAGCAGCTTTGGGGCCGTTTCCCTTACCCAGTACTTC
.	.	TRBV27	TRBJ1-1	CASSLFGGPEAFF	TGTGCCAGCAGTTTATTTGGGGGACCCGAAGCTTTCTTT
many	.	TRBV29-1	TRBJ1-2	CSVAAGRSYGYTF	TGCAGCGTTGCCGCAGGGAGGAGCTATGGCTACACCTTC
.	TRBD2	TRBV28	TRBJ2-5	CASSSSGEVTQYF	TGTGCCAGCAGTTCGAGCGGGGAAGTGACCCAGTACTTC
.	.	TRBV7-9	TRBJ2-2	CASSGDSGELFF	TGTGCCAGCAGTGGGGACTCCGGGGAGCTGTTTTTT
.	TRBD2	TRBV27	TRBJ2-1	CASSPILAGGPDEQFF	TGTGCCAGCAGTCCAATACTAGCGGGAGGGCCCGATGAGCAGTTCTTC
once	.	TRBV7-9	TRBJ2-2	CTSSLGAGELFF	TGTACCAGCAGCTTAGGCGCCGGGGAGCTGTTTTTT
once	.	TRBV7-6	TRBJ2-2	CASSLIPNTGELFF	TGTGCCAGCAGCTTAATTCCGAACACCGGGGAGCTGTTTTTT
.	.	TRBV7-8	TRBJ2-3	CASSLAVTPSTDTQYF	TGTGCCAGCAGCTTAGCGGTAACGCCTAGCACAGATACGCAGTATTTT
.	.	TRBV7-6	TRBJ2-5	CASSEGGETQYF	TGTGCCAGCAGCGAGGGTGGGGAGACCCAGTACTTC
.	TRBD1	TRBV19	TRBJ2-2	CASIEGAHTGELFF	TGTGCCAGTATTGAGGGGGCCCACACCGGGGAGCTGTTTTTT
few	.	TRBV6-1	TRBJ2-7	CASSAGSSYEQYF	TGTGCCAGCAGTGCCGGGAGCTCCTACGAGCAGTACTTC
.	.	TRBV7-9	TRBJ1-2	CASSLSRVTNYGYTF	TGTGCCAGCAGCTTAAGCCGGGTAACTAACTATGGCTACACCTTC
.	TRBD2	TRBV28	TRBJ2-7	CASSLLVTGGEQYF	TGTGCCAGCAGTTTATTGGTCACGGGGGGCGAGCAGTACTTC
.	.	TRBV19	TRBJ1-1	CASREGIRTEAFF	TGTGCCAGTAGGGAGGGTATTCGAACTGAAGCTTTCTTT
.	.	TRBV11-2	TRBJ2-5	CASSLVGGVGETQYF	TGTGCCAGCAGCTTAGTCGGAGGAGTAGGGGAGACCCAGTACTTC
.	TRBD1	TRBV6-5	TRBJ2-1	CASSWDREGSYNEQFF	TGTGCCAGCAGTTGGGACAGGGAAGGCTCCTACAATGAGCAGTTCTTC
.	TRBD1	TRBV4-3	TRBJ2-7	CASSYNTGTGESEQYF	TGCGCCAGCAGCTATAATACCGGGACAGGGGAGAGCGAGCAGTACTTC
.	TRBD1	TRBV11-2	TRBJ2-7	CASEGQGPSEQYF	TGTGCCAGCGAGGGACAGGGGCCTTCCGAGCAGTACTTC
.	TRBD1	TRBV14	TRBJ2-7	CASSPGQGNLYEQYF	TGTGCCAGCAGCCCGGGACAGGGGAATTTGTACGAGCAGTACTTC
.	.	TRBV6-5	TRBJ1-6	CASSYSAGVDNSPLHF	TGTGCCAGCAGTTACTCAGCAGGGGTAGATAATTCACCCCTCCACTTT
.	.	TRBV18	TRBJ2-2	CASSPRPLEGETGELFF	TGTGCCAGCTCACCGCGTCCTCTGGAGGGCGAGACCGGGGAGCTGTTTTTT
once	.	TRBV11-2	TRBJ2-3	CASSPLGADTQYF	TGTGCCAGCAGCCCCTTGGGGGCAGATACGCAGTATTTT
.	.	TRBV7-9	TRBJ2-5	CASTDLETQYF	TGTGCCAGCACGGACCTAGAGACCCAGTACTTC
.	.	TRBV28	TRBJ1-1	CASSRGGVGDTEAFF	TGTGCCAGCAGTCGAGGGGGGGTCGGGGACACTGAAGCTTTCTTT
.	.	TRBV7-8	TRBJ2-3	CASSLEPGVSPDTQYF	TGTGCCAGCAGCTTAGAGCCGGGAGTAAGTCCAGATACGCAGTATTTT